This is a list of T cell receptor beta chains from one sample in a study of T cells in Graves' hyperthyroidism and ophthalmopathy. TCRdb used MiXCR to reprocess the multiplex PCR reads, holding one entry per CDR3 protein. The repertoire includes roughly 640,000 distinct CDR3 sequences, around 16% of them detected once, and less than 3.5% sits in the top ten. Sequenced input: blood. These receptors came from a woman in her forties with Graves' ophthalmopathy. CDR3s include the opening cysteine and the closing phenylalanine or tryptophan. D genes are given only for firm matches. The listing skips clone size in some rows; elsewhere it reads once, few, many or a size class.

v_gene	d_gene	abundance	j_gene	CDR3aa	CDR3nt
TRBV6-2/TRBV6-3	TRBD1	once	TRBJ1-4	CASSNPGGRNEKLFF	TGTGCCAGCAGTAACCCAGGGGGTCGTAATGAAAAACTATTTTTT
TRBV3-1	-	-	TRBJ2-5	CASGRQGLETQYF	TGTGCCAGCGGGCGACAAGGACTAGAGACCCAGTACTTC
TRBV12-3/TRBV12-4	TRBD1	many	TRBJ2-1	CASTVTGGNNEQFF	TGTGCCAGCACTGTAACAGGGGGCAACAATGAGCAGTTCTTC
TRBV3-1	-	-	TRBJ1-2	CASSPRVGRNDGYTF	TGTGCCAGCAGCCCTCGGGTAGGGCGGAACGATGGCTACACCTTC
TRBV2	-	many	TRBJ2-7	CASSDGPGAPYEQYF	TGTGCCAGCAGTGATGGTCCGGGGGCCCCCTACGAGCAGTACTTC
TRBV20-1	TRBD1	many	TRBJ1-1	CSAVSRDSINTEAFF	TGCAGTGCTGTATCCCGGGACAGTATAAACACTGAAGCTTTCTTT
TRBV9	-	few	TRBJ2-1	CASSVEAHPYNEQFF	TGTGCCAGCAGCGTAGAAGCGCACCCCTACAATGAGCAGTTCTTC
TRBV5-1	-	few	TRBJ1-4	CASSLEGGVNEKLFF	TGCGCCAGCAGCTTGGAGGGGGGAGTTAATGAAAAACTGTTTTTT
TRBV20-1	TRBD2	many	TRBJ2-5	CSAAASGGQETQYF	TGCAGTGCCGCCGCGAGCGGGGGCCAAGAGACCCAGTACTTC
TRBV5-1	-	few	TRBJ1-1	CASSEKNTEAFF	TGCGCCAGCAGCGAGAAAAACACTGAAGCTTTCTTT
TRBV11-2	-	many	TRBJ2-1	CASSLWGAGGLQFF	TGTGCCAGCAGCTTATGGGGGGCAGGGGGTCTGCAGTTCTTC
TRBV29-1	-	few	TRBJ2-7	CSVRDTYEQYF	TGCAGCGTTAGGGACACCTACGAGCAGTACTTC
TRBV19	-	-	TRBJ2-1	CASGPLLPGNEQFF	TGTGCCAGTGGCCCGTTGCTCCCAGGAAATGAGCAGTTCTTC
TRBV19	-	-	TRBJ2-7	CASSSAGNSYEQYF	TGTGCCAGTAGTTCGGCGGGGAATTCCTACGAGCAGTACTTC
TRBV3-1	-	few	TRBJ2-2	CASSQEDWPSGSNTGELFF	TGTGCCAGCAGCCAAGAGGACTGGCCCTCCGGCTCGAACACCGGGGAGCTGTTTTTT
TRBV4-1	TRBD1	-	TRBJ2-7	CASSQAHTGGGYEQYF	TGCGCCAGCAGCCAAGCCCATACAGGGGGCGGGTACGAGCAGTACTTC
TRBV2	-	few	TRBJ2-7	CASSENGGLSGEQYF	TGTGCCAGCAGTGAGAACGGGGGACTCTCGGGGGAGCAGTACTTC
TRBV28	-	many	TRBJ1-5	CASSLSSGPQHF	TGTGCCAGCAGTTTATCATCGGGGCCCCAGCATTTT
TRBV7-9	-	many	TRBJ1-3	CASTQTPGNTIYF	TGTGCCAGCACCCAGACGCCAGGAAACACCATATATTTT
TRBV27	-	-	TRBJ1-1	CASEAGTPRAGTEAFF	TGTGCCAGCGAGGCCGGGACCCCACGGGCGGGCACTGAAGCTTTCTTT
TRBV6-5	-	few	TRBJ1-5	CASSTSGQPQHF	-
TRBV2	TRBD2	many	TRBJ2-7	CASHGTRSYEQYF	TGTGCCAGCCACGGGACTAGGTCCTACGAGCAGTACTTC
TRBV12-3/TRBV12-4	TRBD2	-	TRBJ2-1	CASSLYGTSGYNEQFF	TGTGCCAGCAGTTTATACGGGACTAGCGGGTACAATGAGCAGTTCTTC
TRBV12-5	-	few	TRBJ1-5	CASGRGGQPQHF	TGTGCTAGTGGCCGAGGGGGTCAGCCCCAGCATTTT
TRBV2	TRBD1	many	TRBJ2-3	CASSLDRADTQYF	TGTGCCAGCAGTCTAGACAGGGCGGATACGCAGTATTTT
TRBV18	-	many	TRBJ2-5	CASSPPWSQQETQYF	TGTGCCAGCTCACCACCGTGGAGCCAGCAAGAGACCCAGTACTTC
TRBV12-3/TRBV12-4	-	-	TRBJ1-1	CASSLRGSSTEAFF	TGTGCCAGCAGTTTAAGGGGATCGAGCACTGAAGCTTTCTTT
TRBV3-1	TRBD2	many	TRBJ2-5	CASSREGRASETQYF	TGTGCCAGCAGCCGTGAAGGGAGGGCCTCGGAGACCCAGTACTTC
TRBV7-9	-	few	TRBJ1-5	CASSSIPGQPQHF	TGTGCCAGCAGCTCGATACCGGGTCAGCCCCAGCATTTT
TRBV6-5	TRBD2	-	TRBJ2-5	CASSYSGLAGETQYF	TGTGCCAGCAGTTACTCGGGACTAGCAGGAGAGACCCAGTACTTC
TRBV7-2	TRBD1	few	TRBJ2-2	CASGRGPAGELFF	TGTGCCAGCGGCAGGGGGCCCGCCGGGGAGCTGTTTTTT
TRBV4-2	-	once	TRBJ2-7	CASSQGSDYEQYF	TGTGCCAGCAGCCAAGGGTCGGACTACGAGCAGTACTTC
TRBV20-1	-	few	TRBJ2-7	CSARGPVPYEQYF	TGCAGTGCTAGAGGACCGGTCCCCTACGAGCAGTACTTC
TRBV28	-	many	TRBJ2-3	CASSYDYRDKRTDTQYF	TGTGCCAGCAGCTACGACTATCGGGACAAACGCACAGATACGCAGTATTTT
TRBV6-1	-	-	TRBJ1-1	CASRILLGNTEAFF	TGTGCCAGCCGTATCTTATTAGGGAACACTGAAGCTTTCTTT
TRBV29-1	-	few	TRBJ2-5	CSVESGGETQYF	TGCAGCGTTGAATCCGGGGGAGAGACCCAGTACTTC
TRBV20-1	TRBD2	many	TRBJ2-3	CSARRGLAGATQYF	TGCAGTGCTCGCCGGGGACTAGCGGGAGCTACGCAGTATTTT
TRBV2	-	many	TRBJ2-3	CASSVGGDTQYF	TGTGCCAGCAGTGTTGGGGGAGATACGCAGTATTTT
TRBV18	-	many	TRBJ2-7	CASSPGPNYEQYF	TGTGCCAGCTCACCCGGTCCAAACTACGAGCAGTACTTC
TRBV6-1	-	-	TRBJ1-4	CASTRTTGTNEKLFF	TGTGCCAGCACCCGAACGACAGGAACCAATGAAAAACTGTTTTTT
TRBV24-1	-	few	TRBJ1-3	CATSDSDGGNTIYF	TGTGCCACCAGTGATTCGGACGGAGGAAACACCATATATTTT
TRBV5-1	-	many	TRBJ2-2	CASSPPLTGELFF	TGCGCCAGCAGCCCCCCACTTACCGGGGAGCTGTTTTTT
TRBV5-1	TRBD2	few	TRBJ2-1	CASSLEREGTFF	TGCGCCAGCAGCTTGGAGCGGGAGGGTACGTTCTTC
TRBV30	-	-	TRBJ2-3	CAWSVQAQPTDTQYF	TGTGCCTGGAGTGTACAAGCGCAGCCCACAGATACGCAGTATTTT
TRBV12-3/TRBV12-4	-	many	TRBJ1-1	CASSSPGLMNTEAFF	TGTGCCAGCAGCTCCCCGGGACTCATGAACACTGAAGCTTTCTTT
TRBV29-1	-	-	TRBJ1-4	CSVLGGGYEKLFF	TGCAGCGTATTAGGAGGGGGTTATGAAAAACTGTTTTTT
TRBV28	TRBD1	few	TRBJ2-7	CASRGQVYSYEQYF	TGTGCCAGCAGGGGACAGGTCTACTCCTACGAGCAGTACTTC
TRBV5-1	-	-	TRBJ1-6	CASSRRDNEGSPLHF	TGCGCCAGCAGCCGGAGGGACAACGAGGGATCACCCCTCCACTTT
TRBV2	-	many	TRBJ1-1	CASSGQWNTEAFF	TGTGCCAGCAGTGGTCAATGGAACACTGAAGCTTTCTTT
TRBV24-1	-	-	TRBJ2-2	CATLGDNTGELFF	TGTGCCACCCTAGGGGATAACACCGGGGAGCTGTTTTTT
TRBV27	TRBD2	many	TRBJ2-3	CASRSGRLSYTQYF	TGTGCCAGCAGAAGCGGGAGGCTGTCGTATACGCAGTATTTT
TRBV2	TRBD2	many	TRBJ2-1	CASSERWASSGNSYNEQFF	TGTGCCAGCAGTGAAAGGTGGGCCTCTAGCGGGAACTCCTACAATGAGCAGTTCTTC
TRBV18	TRBD1	many	TRBJ1-5	CASSPSTGGLNQPQHF	TGTGCCAGCTCACCGTCGACAGGGGGCCTCAATCAGCCCCAGCATTTT
TRBV10-3	TRBD2	-	TRBJ2-3	CATTSGGAGTDTQYF	TGTGCCACTACTAGCGGGGGGGCCGGTACAGATACGCAGTATTTT
TRBV7-2	-	few	TRBJ2-1	CASSLDVIRTNQFF	TGTGCCAGCAGCTTAGACGTTATCAGGACTAATCAGTTCTTC
TRBV7-8	-	-	TRBJ2-1	CASSSPTGRPGNEQFF	TGTGCCAGCAGCTCCCCCACCGGTAGACCCGGCAATGAGCAGTTCTTC
TRBV6-1	TRBD1	many	TRBJ2-2	CASSPDRGSTGELFF	TGTGCCAGCAGTCCTGACAGGGGGAGCACCGGGGAGCTGTTTTTT